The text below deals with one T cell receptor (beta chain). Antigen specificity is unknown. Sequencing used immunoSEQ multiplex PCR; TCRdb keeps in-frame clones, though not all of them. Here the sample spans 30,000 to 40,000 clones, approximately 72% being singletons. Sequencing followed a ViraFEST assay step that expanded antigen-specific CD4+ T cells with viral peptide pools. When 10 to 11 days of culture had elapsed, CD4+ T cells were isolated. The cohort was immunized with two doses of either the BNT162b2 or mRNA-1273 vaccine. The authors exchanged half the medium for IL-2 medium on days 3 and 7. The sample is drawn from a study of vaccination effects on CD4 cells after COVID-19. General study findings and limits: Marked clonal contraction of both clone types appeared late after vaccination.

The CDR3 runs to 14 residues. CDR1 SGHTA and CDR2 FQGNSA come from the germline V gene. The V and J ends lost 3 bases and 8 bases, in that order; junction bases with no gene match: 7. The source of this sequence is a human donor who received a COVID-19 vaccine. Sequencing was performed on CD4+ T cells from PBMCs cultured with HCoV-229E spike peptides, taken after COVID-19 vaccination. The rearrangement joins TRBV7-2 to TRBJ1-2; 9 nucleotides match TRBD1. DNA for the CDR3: TGTGCCAGCAGCTTTGGACCGGGACAGGGAGGCTACACCTTC. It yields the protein CASSFGPGQGGYTF. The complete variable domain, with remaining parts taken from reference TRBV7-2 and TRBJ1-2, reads GAGVSQSPSNKVTEKGKDVELRCDPISGHTALYWYRQSLGQGLEFLIYFQGNSAPDKSGLPSDRFSAERTGGSVSTLTIQRTQQEDSAVYLCASSFGPGQGGYTFGSGTRLTVV.